Listed below are T cell receptor beta chains from one sample, sequenced in a study of CD8 T cells in Susac syndrome. One entry per CDR3 protein results from TCRdb running MiXCR on the immunoSEQ multiplex PCR reads. This table has about 200,000 distinct CDR3 sequences, over 85% appearing once. Sequenced material: CD4+ T cells from PBMCs. All receptors come from a human donor in good health. The CDR3 runs from the conserved cysteine through the conserved F or W. Each record gives: CDR3 length, V gene, J gene, D gene, CDR3 protein. The D gene is left open where the match is weak.

CDR3 length: 17; V gene: TRBV15; J gene: TRBJ2-7; D gene: NA; CDR3 protein: CATSRDKEALSSYEQYF
CDR3 length: 13; V gene: TRBV5-1; J gene: TRBJ1-5; D gene: NA; CDR3 protein: CASSPDTNQPQHF
CDR3 length: 15; V gene: TRBV7-2; J gene: TRBJ1-1; D gene: NA; CDR3 protein: CASSLVGWLNTEAFF
CDR3 length: 15; V gene: TRBV14; J gene: TRBJ2-5; D gene: TRBD2; CDR3 protein: CASSQSSGPQETQYF
CDR3 length: 16; V gene: TRBV12-3/TRBV12-4; J gene: TRBJ2-3; D gene: NA; CDR3 protein: CASTNSGGGGEDTQYF
CDR3 length: 18; V gene: TRBV24-1; J gene: TRBJ2-2; D gene: TRBD2; CDR3 protein: CATSDRPPASGMVGELFF
CDR3 length: 15; V gene: TRBV7-2; J gene: TRBJ2-1; D gene: TRBD2; CDR3 protein: CASSLTSGSRYEQFF
CDR3 length: 13; V gene: TRBV7-7; J gene: TRBJ2-1; D gene: NA; CDR3 protein: CASSPDTYNEQFF
CDR3 length: 14; V gene: TRBV3-1; J gene: TRBJ1-5; D gene: NA; CDR3 protein: CASSQDGGFQPQHF
CDR3 length: 16; V gene: TRBV5-6; J gene: TRBJ2-1; D gene: NA; CDR3 protein: CASYPRAGLSYNEQFF
CDR3 length: 14; V gene: TRBV12-3/TRBV12-4; J gene: TRBJ1-1; D gene: TRBD1; CDR3 protein: CASSSDRGGTEAFF
CDR3 length: 15; V gene: TRBV9; J gene: TRBJ2-3; D gene: TRBD2; CDR3 protein: CASSPPPGGAVPQYF
CDR3 length: 16; V gene: TRBV30; J gene: TRBJ2-2; D gene: NA; CDR3 protein: CASSQPGGGAAGELFF
CDR3 length: 17; V gene: TRBV7-2; J gene: TRBJ2-3; D gene: TRBD2; CDR3 protein: CASSLGASGSSTDTQYF
CDR3 length: 13; V gene: TRBV20-1; J gene: TRBJ1-5; D gene: NA; CDR3 protein: CSASGDGNQPQHF
CDR3 length: 13; V gene: TRBV6-2/TRBV6-3; J gene: TRBJ2-3; D gene: NA; CDR3 protein: CASSGQWADTQYF
CDR3 length: 14; V gene: TRBV7-6; J gene: TRBJ1-1; D gene: NA; CDR3 protein: CASSLVGGHTEAFF
CDR3 length: 14; V gene: TRBV10-3; J gene: TRBJ2-1; D gene: TRBD2; CDR3 protein: CAITPLAVGDEQFF
CDR3 length: 16; V gene: TRBV6-5; J gene: TRBJ2-1; D gene: TRBD2; CDR3 protein: CASSYRGGSSYNEQFF
CDR3 length: 13; V gene: TRBV30; J gene: TRBJ2-4; D gene: NA; CDR3 protein: CAWSVRVINIQYF
CDR3 length: 13; V gene: TRBV3-1; J gene: TRBJ2-3; D gene: NA; CDR3 protein: CASSQDQGLPQYF
CDR3 length: 15; V gene: TRBV6-2/TRBV6-3; J gene: TRBJ2-6; D gene: NA; CDR3 protein: CASSDPSSGANVLTF
CDR3 length: 13; V gene: TRBV3-1; J gene: TRBJ2-5; D gene: NA; CDR3 protein: CASSQTSRETQYF
CDR3 length: 13; V gene: TRBV29-1; J gene: TRBJ2-5; D gene: TRBD1; CDR3 protein: CSVQLVQGETQYF
CDR3 length: 13; V gene: TRBV15; J gene: TRBJ1-1; D gene: TRBD1; CDR3 protein: CATGGQVDTEAFF
CDR3 length: 14; V gene: TRBV7-2; J gene: TRBJ2-7; D gene: NA; CDR3 protein: CASSQTGSSYEQYF
CDR3 length: 12; V gene: TRBV12-3/TRBV12-4; J gene: TRBJ2-7; D gene: NA; CDR3 protein: CASSLVGDLEYF
CDR3 length: 13; V gene: TRBV23-1; J gene: TRBJ2-7; D gene: TRBD1; CDR3 protein: CASRDRGPDEQYF
CDR3 length: 12; V gene: TRBV29-1; J gene: TRBJ2-5; D gene: NA; CDR3 protein: CSVWKYQETQYF
CDR3 length: 16; V gene: TRBV27; J gene: TRBJ2-3; D gene: NA; CDR3 protein: CASSLFSSESTDTQYF
CDR3 length: 14; V gene: TRBV12-3/TRBV12-4; J gene: TRBJ2-2; D gene: NA; CDR3 protein: CASSLSRGTGELFF
CDR3 length: 17; V gene: TRBV24-1; J gene: TRBJ2-6; D gene: TRBD1; CDR3 protein: CATAPGQGAGGANVLTF
CDR3 length: 15; V gene: TRBV4-1; J gene: TRBJ1-2; D gene: NA; CDR3 protein: CASSQDLTGVNGYTF
CDR3 length: 14; V gene: TRBV19; J gene: TRBJ2-1; D gene: TRBD2; CDR3 protein: CASTLAGVRSEQFF
CDR3 length: 12; V gene: TRBV20-1; J gene: TRBJ1-1; D gene: NA; CDR3 protein: CSARTTNTEAFF
CDR3 length: 14; V gene: TRBV5-1; J gene: TRBJ2-5; D gene: TRBD1; CDR3 protein: CASSPEGAQETQYF
CDR3 length: 13; V gene: TRBV20-1; J gene: TRBJ1-5; D gene: NA; CDR3 protein: CSAIRDPNQPQHF
CDR3 length: 15; V gene: TRBV4-3; J gene: TRBJ2-3; D gene: NA; CDR3 protein: CASSQGGQNTDTQYF
CDR3 length: 12; V gene: TRBV7-2; J gene: TRBJ2-7; D gene: TRBD1; CDR3 protein: CASSLHRGGQYF
CDR3 length: 15; V gene: TRBV6-5; J gene: TRBJ2-5; D gene: NA; CDR3 protein: CASSYVALVGETQYF
CDR3 length: 14; V gene: TRBV29-1; J gene: TRBJ2-4; D gene: TRBD1; CDR3 protein: CSATGTLAKNIQYF
CDR3 length: 15; V gene: TRBV12-3/TRBV12-4; J gene: TRBJ1-4; D gene: NA; CDR3 protein: CASSFLGGTNEKLFF
CDR3 length: 15; V gene: TRBV18; J gene: TRBJ1-5; D gene: TRBD1; CDR3 protein: CASSPRQGVNQPQHF
CDR3 length: 12; V gene: TRBV18; J gene: TRBJ2-3; D gene: NA; CDR3 protein: CASSPVGDTQYF
CDR3 length: 16; V gene: TRBV21-1; J gene: TRBJ2-5; D gene: NA; CDR3 protein: CASSKASGRAGETQYF
CDR3 length: 12; V gene: TRBV3-1; J gene: TRBJ2-5; D gene: NA; CDR3 protein: CASRPDQETQYF